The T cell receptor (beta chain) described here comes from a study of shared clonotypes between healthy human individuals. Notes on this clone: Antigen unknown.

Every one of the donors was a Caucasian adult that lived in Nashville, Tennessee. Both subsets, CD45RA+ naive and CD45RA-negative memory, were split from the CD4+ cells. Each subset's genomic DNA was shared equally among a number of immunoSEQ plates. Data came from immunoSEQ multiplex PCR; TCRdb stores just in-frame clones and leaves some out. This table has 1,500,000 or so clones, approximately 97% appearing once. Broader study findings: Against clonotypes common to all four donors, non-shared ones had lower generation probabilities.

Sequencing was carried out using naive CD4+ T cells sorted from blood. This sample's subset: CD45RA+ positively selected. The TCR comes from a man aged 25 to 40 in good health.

The CDR3 here is CASSLGPNYGYTF. The CDR3 nucleotides read TGTGCCAGCAGCTTGGGACCGAACTATGGCTACACCTTC. This chain uses TRBV9 with TRBJ1-2, with a tentative D call TRBD1 (5 bases). With 4 bases removed from V and 2 bases from J, the gap between germline ends came to 9 bases. Looked up from germline, CDR1 is SGDLS and CDR2 is YYNGEE. CDR3 length: 13 residues.